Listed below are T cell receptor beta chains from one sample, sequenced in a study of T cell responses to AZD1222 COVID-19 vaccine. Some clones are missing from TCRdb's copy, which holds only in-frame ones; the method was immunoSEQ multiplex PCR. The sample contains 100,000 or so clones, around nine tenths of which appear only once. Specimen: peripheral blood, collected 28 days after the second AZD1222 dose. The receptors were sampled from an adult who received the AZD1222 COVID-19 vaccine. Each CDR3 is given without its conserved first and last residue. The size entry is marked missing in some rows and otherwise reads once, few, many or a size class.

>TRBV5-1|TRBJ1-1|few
ASSLDVNTEAF
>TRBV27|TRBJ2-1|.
ASSDPGTGGYNEQF
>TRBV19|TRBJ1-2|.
ASSRKGQGSGNYGYT
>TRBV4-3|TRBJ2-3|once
ASSQDRKRGTDTQY
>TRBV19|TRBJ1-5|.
ASIKYPGQPQH
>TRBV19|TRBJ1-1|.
ASSMWTEAF
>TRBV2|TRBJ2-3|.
ASSVGGGRTDTQY
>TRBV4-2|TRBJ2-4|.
ASSQERGRAKNIQY
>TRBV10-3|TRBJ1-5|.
ATSEPQGAGQPQH
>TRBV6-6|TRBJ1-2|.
ASTAGSGYT